These 2 T cell receptor beta chains share one sample of origin, sequenced in a study of radiotherapy plus CTLA-4 blockade in lung cancer. Data came from immunoSEQ multiplex PCR; TCRdb stores just in-frame clones and leaves some out. The sample carries roughly 77,000 clones, less than 85% recorded once. This specimen was peripheral blood, taken from a patient treated with radiotherapy plus ipilimumab. The receptors stem from a human donor with non-small cell lung cancer whose response to radiotherapy plus ipilimumab could not be evaluated.

This rearrangement joins TRBV27 to TRBJ2-3, with TRBD2 identical over 16 bases. CDR3 length: 18 residues. Per the germline V gene, CDR1 is MNHEY and CDR2 is SMNVEV (reference sequence). Losses at the gene ends were 5 bases for V and 1 base for J; bases not matched to a gene: 6. CDR3 DNA sequence: TGTGCCAGCAGTCCCGGGACTAGCGGGAGGGCTGGCACAGATACGCAGTATTTT. Amino acid sequence: CASSPGTSGRAGTDTQYF.

V and J are TRBV5-5 and TRBJ2-3, with D maybe TRBD2 (6 bases). The germline V gene encodes CDR1 SGHKS and CDR2 YYEKEE (reference sequence). The CDR3 is 17 residues long. Trimming pared 3 bases from V and 3 bases from J, leaving 20 bases between. Here the CDR3 reads CASSSSGGVLRTDTQYF. The CDR3 DNA sequence: TGTGCCAGCAGCTCCTCCGGCGGGGTTCTAAGGACAGATACGCAGTATTTT.